This TCR beta chain was identified during a study of blood T cell repertoires in COVID-19. Authors' methods: From reference gene primer amplification, estimates of nucleated cell counts were derived. Assay: immunoSEQ multiplex PCR; the TCRdb copy retains only in-frame clones and omits some. The D gene and trimming were derived from the DNA, and the V and J assignments and clone size from that table. In the table there are 100,000 or so clones, around 88% of which are singletons. Sequenced: peripheral blood. This clonotype originated in a man between 60 and 75 years old with acute or convalescent COVID-19.

CDR3 region: CASSLAGREGSSTDTQYF. The CDR3 DNA reads TGCGCCAGCAGCTTGGCCGGGCGGGAGGGGTCTAGCACAGATACGCAGTATTTT. The rearrangement uses TRBV5-1 and TRBJ2-3; TRBD2 agrees at 9 bases. Germline values: CDR1 SGHRS, CDR2 YFSETQ. This CDR3 comprises 18 residues. Germline trimming cut 0 bases from V and 0 bases from J; bases unmatched to any gene: 8.